A single sample is the source of the 32 T cell receptor beta chains below, sequenced in a study of graft-versus-host responses after intestinal transplantation. Their cognate antigens are unknown. Sequencing used immunoSEQ multiplex PCR; TCRdb keeps in-frame clones, though not all of them. The table lists about 100,000 clones, roughly 90% of them singletons, with roughly 0.95% in the top ten. The sample was unstimulated CD4+ T cells sorted from spleen or lymph node cells, taken before transplant. All receptors come from a human donor who was the organ donor for an intestinal transplant.

The table lists this clone with a count of one. The same CDR3 also results from other DNA sequences found in this sample. The chain combines TRBV2 with TRBJ2-2, with D perhaps matching TRBD1 (5 bases). The V end was cut by 6 bases, the J end by 1 base, with 9 bases between. This CDR3 is 14 amino acids long. Looked up from germline, CDR1 is SNHLY and CDR2 is FYNNEI. The CDR3 sequence is CASSVDRNTGELFF. CDR3 nucleotide sequence: TGTGCCAGCAGCGTTGACAGGAACACCGGGGAGCTGTTTTTT.

This clone was picked up many times. The V call is TRBV28, the J call TRBJ1-6, with no clear D. Germline assignment: CDR1 MDHEN and CDR2 SYDVKM. The V end lost 10 bases, the J end lost 9 bases, and 16 bases lay between the germline ends. The CDR3 runs 13 residues. The CDR3 loop reads CATSPGFGSPLHF. In DNA form, the CDR3 reads TGTGCCACTTCTCCGGGTTTTGGTTCACCCCTCCACTTT.

As DNA, the CDR3 is TGTGCCAGCAGTTTCCTAGGGACAGGGGGTTCACCCCTCCACTTT. Protein: CASSFLGTGGSPLHF. The V call is TRBV27, the J call TRBJ1-6, with 11 nucleotides matching TRBD1. V lost 3 bases to trimming and J lost 9 bases; unmatched junction nucleotides: 4. Germline V gives CDR1 MNHEY, CDR2 SMNVEV (reference sequence). This CDR3 is 15 amino acids long.

The chain has TRBV5-1 and TRBJ2-1, with 10 bases matching TRBD2. This CDR3 spans 20 amino acids. V gave up 6 bases and J gave up 8 bases; unmatched junction bases: 26. Germline values: CDR1 SGHRS, CDR2 YFSETQ. The CDR3: CASTGRGRTIAGGGSDEQFF. The CDR3 coding sequence is TGCGCCAGCACGGGTAGGGGCAGGACTATAGCGGGGGGCGGATCCGATGAGCAGTTCTTC.

J is TRBJ2-5 and V is TRBV20-1, with D possibly matching TRBD2 (5 bases). Germline CDR1 reads DFQATT; CDR2 reads SNEGSKA (reference sequence). The CDR3 is made up of 11 amino acids. The chain's CDR3 is CRPSGSETQYF. The CDR3, as DNA: TGCAGACCATCGGGGTCGGAGACCCAGTACTTC.

CDR3 residues: CAWGLRGNSPLHF. The CDR3 DNA reads as TGTGCCTGGGGACTCAGGGGTAATTCACCCCTCCACTTT. The rearrangement links TRBV30 to TRBJ1-6, with D maybe TRBD1 (6 bases). The germline V gene has CDR1 GTSNPN and CDR2 SVGIG (reference sequence). The CDR3 spans 13 residues. Trimming shortened V by 5 bases and J by 6 bases, and 11 bases separated the two germline ends.

The chain links TRBV5-1 to TRBJ2-1, with TRBD2 matching over 9 bases. The germline V gene has CDR1 SGHRS and CDR2 YFSETQ. The CDR3 is 16 residues long. V gave up 3 bases and J gave up 0 bases; unmatched junction bases: 4. CDR3 protein: CASSSRLAASYNEQFF. Written as DNA, the CDR3 is TGCGCCAGCAGCTCGCGACTAGCGGCCTCCTACAATGAGCAGTTCTTC.

The V gene is TRBV4-1, the J gene TRBJ2-7, with TRBD2 identical over 8 bases. This CDR3 is built from 14 residues. Looked up from germline, CDR1 is MGHRA and CDR2 is YSYEKL. V trimming: 2 bases; J trimming: 2 bases; junction bases outside the gene matches: 2. The CDR3 bases are TGCGCCAGCAGCCAAAGCGGGGGACCCTACGAGCAGTACTTC. It encodes CASSQSGGPYEQYF.

This sequence joins TRBV19 and TRBJ1-5; unclear D gene. Looked up from germline, CDR1 is LNHDA and CDR2 is SQIVND (reference sequence). The CDR3 loop spans 14 amino acids. The V end lost 4 bases, the J end lost 3 bases, and 10 bases lay between the germline ends. CDR3 region: CASSRQAFNQPQHF. For the CDR3, the DNA is TGTGCCAGTAGTAGGCAGGCCTTCAATCAGCCCCAGCATTTT.

The rearrangement links TRBV7-3 to TRBJ2-2, with D unclear. The germline V gene has CDR1 SGHTA and CDR2 FQGTGA. Trimming cost V 5 bases and J 6 bases, with 10 bases left between them. There are 13 residues in the CDR3. The CDR3 DNA is TGTGCCAGCAGCCCCGCCGGTTCCGGGGAGCTGTTTTTT. It yields the protein CASSPAGSGELFF.

CDR3 bases: TGTGCCTGGAGGCCCGGGGCGTCGATAGATACGCAGTATTTT. This sequence encodes CAWRPGASIDTQYF. The chain combines TRBV30 with TRBJ2-3, with D perhaps TRBD1 or TRBD2 (5 bases each). The CDR3 has 14 residues. Trimming stripped 3 bases from V and 5 bases from J, with 15 bases between. In germline, CDR1 is GTSNPN, CDR2 SVGIG (reference sequence).

The V and J genes are TRBV6-5 and TRBJ2-7; a weak D match, TRBD2 (6 bases). The CDR3 spans 13 residues. Trimming removed 3 bases from V and 4 bases from J, with 10 bases in between. CDR1 and CDR2 from the germline V gene are MNHEY and SVGAGI. The CDR3 sequence is CASSYARGYEQYF. The CDR3 nucleotides read TGTGCCAGCAGTTATGCCCGGGGGTACGAGCAGTACTTC.

The rearrangement joins TRBV6-1 to TRBJ1-5; TRBD1 matches at 8 bases. In germline, CDR1 is MNHNS, CDR2 SASEGT. Losses at the gene ends were 3 bases for V and 4 bases for J; bases not matched to a gene: 5. There are 15 residues in the CDR3. As DNA, the CDR3 is TGTGCCAGCAGTGACAGACAGGGGAGGAATCAGCCCCAGCATTTT. Encoded protein: CASSDRQGRNQPQHF.

In its sample, this clone was seen a few times. The gene calls are TRBV10-3 and TRBJ1-6; TRBD1 is a possible D gene (5 bases). The CDR3 sequence is 14 residues long. Germline V gene data show CDR1 as ENHRY and CDR2 as SYGVKD. V lost 4 bases to trimming and J lost 10 bases, with 14 bases between them. CDR3: CAISGGGGGSPLHF. The DNA for the CDR3 is TGTGCCATCAGTGGCGGCGGGGGAGGGTCACCCCTCCACTTT.

V gene TRBV18 combines with J gene TRBJ2-1; D call uncertain. The CDR3 runs 15 residues. Germline loops: CDR1 KGHSH, CDR2 LQKENI. V gave up 2 bases and J gave up 0 bases, with 8 bases separating them. The CDR3 spells CASSPGVSSYNEQFF. In DNA, the CDR3 is TGTGCCAGCTCACCAGGGGTCTCCTCCTACAATGAGCAGTTCTTC.

This rearrangement joins TRBV27 to TRBJ2-7, with D unclear. Between the trimmed V and J ends, which lost 0 bases and 2 bases, there was a span of 8 bases. This CDR3 region has 14 residues. CDR1 and CDR2 from the germline V gene are MNHEY and SMNVEV (reference sequence). The CDR3 reads CASSLSLEPYEQYF. DNA for the CDR3: TGTGCCAGCAGTTTATCGTTGGAGCCCTACGAGCAGTACTTC.

The chain combines TRBV5-6 with TRBJ2-7; D gene uncertain. Trimming took 0 bases from V and 0 from J, leaving 4 bases between them. The CDR3 sequence is 13 residues long. Germline assignment: CDR1 SGHDT and CDR2 YYEEEE. CDR3 residues: CASSLAFSYEQYF. CDR3 bases: TGTGCCAGCAGCTTGGCATTCTCCTACGAGCAGTACTTC.

The chain uses TRBV30 and TRBJ1-1; 7 bases map to TRBD1. The germline CDR1 and CDR2 sequences are GTSNPN and SVGIG (reference sequence). The CDR3 is 13 residues long. V gave up 6 bases and J gave up 10 bases; unmatched junction bases: 14. Written as DNA, the CDR3 is TGTGCCTGCCCCTTAACAGGGGAATTACGAGCTTTCTTT. Translating gives CACPLTGELRAFF.

The chain has TRBV9 and TRBJ1-3; possibly TRBD1 for D (6 bases). Trimming removed 3 bases from V and 0 bases from J, with 16 bases in between. The germline V gene has CDR1 SGDLS and CDR2 YYNGEE. This CDR3 is built from 17 residues. CDR3 coding DNA: TGTGCCAGCAGCGCGTACCCCGGGACATCCTCTGGAAACACCATATATTTT. This translates into CASSAYPGTSSGNTIYF.

The rearrangement joins TRBV15 to TRBJ1-2, with D possibly matching TRBD1 (5 bases). CDR1 is LNHNV, CDR2 YYDKDF, per germline (reference sequence). V lost 0 bases, J lost 7 bases, and 15 bases lay in between. This CDR3 is 15 amino acids long. CDR3 sequence (DNA): TGTGCCACCAGCAGAGAGGGGCAGGGTCGTTCTGGCTACACCTTC. It codes for CATSREGQGRSGYTF.

The chain uses TRBV10-2 and TRBJ1-1; 7 bases agree with TRBD1. The CDR3 is 14 residues long. From germline, CDR1 is WSHSY and CDR2 SAAADI. V shed 2 bases, J shed 1 base, and the junction held 1 base outside the gene matches. The CDR3 nucleotides read TGCGCCAGCAGTGAGGACAGGGCGAACACTGAAGCTTTCTTT. It codes for CASSEDRANTEAFF.

The rearrangement links TRBV7-2 to TRBJ2-3; D is perhaps TRBD1 (6 bases). The CDR3 has 13 residues. Germline-derived CDR1 and CDR2 are SGHTA and FQGNSA. V gave up 3 bases and J gave up 7 bases, with 11 bases separating them. The CDR3 bases are TGTGCCAGCAGCTTCCACAGGGCAAATACGCAGTATTTT. This codes for CASSFHRANTQYF.

This rearrangement joins TRBV4-1 to TRBJ1-3; D is unclear. The CDR3 is 12 residues long. V was trimmed by 0 bases and J by 9 bases, leaving 6 bases between them. The germline CDR1 and CDR2 sequences are MGHRA and YSYEKL. CDR3 sequence: CASSQDIGTIYF. The CDR3 nucleotides are TGCGCCAGCAGCCAAGATATAGGCACCATATATTTT.

This clone occurred once. The chain uses TRBV10-3 and TRBJ2-5; D possibly matches TRBD1 or TRBD2 (6 bases each). This CDR3 spans 13 amino acids. Germline assignment: CDR1 ENHRY and CDR2 SYGVKD. The ends were cut back, 6 bases at V and 4 bases at J, with 12 bases in the middle. This CDR3 reads CAISGGLTETQYF. CDR3 DNA: TGTGCCATCAGCGGGGGCCTAACAGAGACCCAGTACTTC.

The rearrangement uses TRBV5-1 and TRBJ2-2, with 9 positions matching TRBD1. Looked up from germline, CDR1 is SGHRS and CDR2 is YFSETQ. The V segment lost 4 bases and the J segment 5 bases; nucleotides outside the gene matches: 9. The CDR3 consists of 16 residues. In DNA, the CDR3 is TGCGCCAGCAGCATCGGACAGGGGTCTGGTACCGGGGAGCTGTTTTTT. This translates into CASSIGQGSGTGELFF.

The chain links TRBV5-1 to TRBJ2-7; D is possibly TRBD1 or TRBD2 (6 bases each). This CDR3 has 17 amino acids. Looked up from germline, CDR1 is SGHRS and CDR2 is YFSETQ. Trimming cost V 1 base and J 3 bases, with 20 bases left between them. CDR3 nucleotides: TGCGCCAGCAGCTTGTTCGGGCCGGGGGCAGATCACTACGAGCAGTACTTC. Its protein product is CASSLFGPGADHYEQYF.

The chain recombines TRBV9 with TRBJ2-2, with D possibly matching TRBD2 (5 bases). The V end was cut by 0 bases, the J end by 7 bases, with 10 bases between. CDR3 length equals 14 residues. Per germline, CDR1 SGDLS and CDR2 YYNGEE. CDR3 amino acids: CASSVDVAGGELFF. In DNA, the CDR3 is TGTGCCAGCAGCGTAGACGTGGCGGGCGGGGAGCTGTTTTTT.

The V call is TRBV5-1, the J call TRBJ2-3, with 9 bases aligning to TRBD2. The V segment lost 4 bases and the J segment 6 bases; nucleotides outside the gene matches: 15. CDR3 length equals 17 residues. Germline CDR1 SGHRS, CDR2 YFSETQ. CDR3 sequence (DNA): TGCGCCAGCAGCAACGACGGGCGGGGGGGCCGGGTGGATACGCAGTATTTT. Protein: CASSNDGRGGRVDTQYF.

This clone occurred once. The junction departs from the called germline gene at one end, perhaps through a read error. CDR3 DNA sequence: TGTGCCTCCTACAGGGTTCGGGACACCCACTTC. Translated, it gives CASYRVRDTHF. This sequence joins TRBV30 and TRBJ1-2; D is possibly TRBD1 (6 bases). The germline CDR1 and CDR2 sequences are GTSNPN and SVGIG (reference sequence). The CDR3 runs 11 residues.

This clone appeared once. This rearrangement joins TRBV5-6 to TRBJ1-1; D is undetermined. Between the trimmed V and J ends, which lost 1 base and 1 base, there was a span of 14 bases. Germline V gives CDR1 SGHDT, CDR2 YYEEEE. The CDR3 covers 16 residues. CDR3 coding DNA: TGTGCCAGCAGCTTGCTAGAGGGTGGGAGGAACACTGAAGCTTTCTTT. This gives the protein CASSLLEGGRNTEAFF.

This chain links TRBV30 with TRBJ2-5; tentative D call: TRBD2 (6 bases). Germline CDR1 reads GTSNPN; CDR2 reads SVGIG (reference sequence). This CDR3 is built from 14 residues. Trimming cost V 0 bases and J 4 bases, with 12 bases left between them. The CDR3 protein is CAWSVTGVTETQYF. For the CDR3, the DNA is TGTGCCTGGAGTGTGACGGGGGTGACAGAGACCCAGTACTTC. Full variable domain (rest looked up from reference TRBV30 and TRBJ2-5): SQTIHQWPATLVQPVGSPLSLECTVEGTSNPNLYWYRQAAGRGLQLLFYSVGIGQISSEVPQNLSASRPQDRQFILSSKKLLLSDSGFYLCAWSVTGVTETQYFGPGTRLLVL.

This clone has only a few counts. This chain joins TRBV19 and TRBJ2-7; 8 positions match TRBD1. The ends lost 5 bases at V and 3 bases at J; junction bases unmatched: 6. CDR1 and CDR2 (germline): LNHDA, SQIVND (reference sequence). The CDR3 totals 14 residues. The CDR3 DNA reads TGTGCCAGTAGTGGACAGGGAGGCAACTACGAGCAGTACTTC. This encodes CASSGQGGNYEQYF.